This T cell receptor (beta chain) was identified in a study of cytomegalovirus exposure and HLA in healthy donors. PCR was performed using 60 Vbeta and 13 Jbeta primers. The data were produced by immunoSEQ multiplex PCR, yet TCRdb's version contains in-frame clones alone and is incomplete. Of 130,000 to 150,000 clones in the sample, roughly 70% were seen once. The CDR3 consists of 16 residues. The germline V and J ends were trimmed by 3 bases and 4 bases, with 17 bases remaining between them. CDR1 and CDR2 from the germline V gene are SGHNT and YYREEE (reference sequence). Regarding the study as a whole: What a later analysis showed was that several of the most significant clusters appeared linked to common viral pathogens. A previous analysis found most TCR beta V segments productive roughly 87% or roughly 30% of the time.

A word on this clone: The antigen remains unidentified.

The chain recombines TRBV5-4 with TRBJ2-1, with D unclear. The receptor was derived from a young man in good health and CMV-seropositive. The sequencing sample was made of PBMCs. The CDR3 DNA sequence: TGTGCCAGCAGCTCCTCTGACTGGCGCAAATACAATGAGCAGTTCTTC. This codes for CASSSSDWRKYNEQFF.